The 8 T cell receptor beta chains given below trace back to one sample, sequenced in a study of control samples from healthy donors and cancer patients. The data were produced by immunoSEQ multiplex PCR, yet TCRdb's version contains in-frame clones alone and is incomplete. Among approximately 120,000 clones, 80% to 90% were seen once, and the ten largest hold 17%. Sequencing input: blood. All receptors come from a woman in her forties or fifties in good health.

V and J are TRBV7-3 and TRBJ1-1; D not certain. The CDR3 is 15 amino acids. Germline assignment: CDR1 SGHTA and CDR2 FQGTGA. Between the trimmed V and J ends, which lost 1 base and 0 bases, there was a span of 9 bases. The CDR3 DNA reads as TGTGCCAGCAGCTTAAGACTGGGTTTGAACACTGAAGCTTTCTTT. Protein product: CASSLRLGLNTEAFF.

This clone was seen just once. The chain employs TRBV9 and TRBJ1-1; D ambiguous. The CDR3 sequence is 14 residues long. The germline V and J ends were trimmed by 0 bases and 4 bases, with 10 bases remaining between them. CDR1 is SGDLS, CDR2 YYNGEE, per germline. The CDR3 coding sequence is TGTGCCAGCAGCGTAGTGAGCTCGACCACTGAAGCTTTCTTT. This translates into CASSVVSSTTEAFF.

The chain links TRBV15 to TRBJ2-1; D perhaps matches TRBD2 (6 bases). In germline, CDR1 is LNHNV, CDR2 YYDKDF (reference sequence). This CDR3 contains 17 residues. V was clipped by 0 bases and J by 5 bases, with 17 bases between them. The CDR3 reads CATSRDKWASENNEQFF. In nucleotides, the CDR3 is TGTGCCACCAGCAGAGATAAGTGGGCTAGCGAAAACAATGAGCAGTTCTTC. Variable domain in full (rest from reference TRBV15 and TRBJ2-1): DAMVIQNPRYQVTQFGKPVTLSCSQTLNHNVMYWYQQKSSQAPKLLFHYYDKDFNNEADTPDNFQSRRPNTSFCFLDIRSPGLGDTAMYLCATSRDKWASENNEQFFGPGTRLTVL.

The V call is TRBV19, the J call TRBJ2-2; no definite D call. This CDR3 has 16 residues. The V end was cut by 3 bases, the J end by 2 bases, with 13 bases between. The germline CDR1 and CDR2 sequences are LNHDA and SQIVND (reference sequence). CDR3 DNA: TGTGCCAGTAGTATTCAGGCTAGTTTAAACACCGGGGAGCTGTTTTTT. It is translated as CASSIQASLNTGELFF.

J is TRBJ2-5 and V is TRBV7-2; 10 positions match TRBD1. V lost 4 bases, J lost 3 bases, and 2 bases stayed unmatched. CDR3 length: 14 amino acids. Germline-derived CDR1 and CDR2 are SGHTA and FQGNSA. The CDR3 bases are TGTGCCAGCAGCTCGGACAGGGGGGAAGAGACCCAGTACTTC. Amino acids: CASSSDRGEETQYF.

The V gene is TRBV5-4, the J gene TRBJ1-2; weak D call: TRBD1 (5 bases). Trimming cost V 3 bases and J 4 bases, with 13 bases left between them. The germline CDR1 and CDR2 sequences are SGHNT and YYREEE (reference sequence). The CDR3 spans 14 residues. CDR3 region: CASSSAGGSYGYTF. Here the CDR3 DNA reads TGTGCCAGCAGCTCCGCCGGGGGAAGCTATGGCTACACCTTC.

Here the CDR3 reads CASSLRVQGDEKLFF. The CDR3 DNA reads as TGTGCCAGCAGCTTAAGGGTACAGGGGGATGAAAAACTGTTTTTT. The genes are TRBV13 and TRBJ1-4; the match to TRBD1 covers 8 bases. Germline CDR1 PRHDT, CDR2 FYEKMQ (reference sequence). V shed 2 bases, J shed 6 bases, and the junction held 5 bases outside the gene matches. The CDR3 sequence is 15 residues long.

The rearrangement uses TRBV19 and TRBJ2-2; a possible D gene is TRBD2 (6 bases). The V end lost 7 bases, the J end lost 7 bases, and 25 bases lay between the germline ends. The CDR3 spans 17 residues. Germline V gene sequence: CDR1 LNHDA, CDR2 SQIVND (reference sequence). The CDR3 region is CASTPWGESETDGELFF. DNA of the CDR3: TGTGCCAGTACTCCATGGGGGGAAAGCGAGACGGACGGGGAGCTGTTTTTT.